The 5 T cell receptor beta chains below come from one sample, sequenced in a study of blood T cell repertoires in COVID-19. Generated by immunoSEQ multiplex PCR, the TCRdb table keeps only in-frame clones and is missing some. The sample includes under 130,000 clones, about 85% seen only once; the top ten take 2.1%. Material: peripheral blood. These receptors all come from a human donor in a cohort sampled during active COVID-19.

Only one count was recorded for this clone. This chain joins TRBV11-1 and TRBJ2-3, with 9 bases identical to TRBD2. The ends lost 2 bases at V and 4 bases at J; junction bases unmatched: 4. CDR3 size: 15 residues. Germline V gene data show CDR1 as SGHAT and CDR2 as FQDESV (reference sequence). The DNA of the CDR3 is TGTGCCAGCAGCTTACTAACTAGCGGGCCAGATACGCAGTATTTT. Translation: CASSLLTSGPDTQYF.

The chain carries TRBV2 and TRBJ2-5, with unresolved D. V dropped 1 base and J dropped 3 bases, with 15 bases sitting between them. Germline V gene sequence: CDR1 SNHLY, CDR2 FYNNEI. The CDR3 runs 16 residues. The CDR3 nucleotides are TGTGCCAGCAGTGAAGGCGGCAGCCTCCCCAAAGAGACCCAGTACTTC. Protein product: CASSEGGSLPKETQYF.

CDR3 nucleotides: TGTGCCTGGAGTGCCCCTACTATTTACAATGAGCAGTTCTTC. This codes for CAWSAPTIYNEQFF. The rearrangement joins TRBV30 to TRBJ2-1, with D hard to call. The CDR3 is 14 amino acids. V lost 1 base to trimming and J lost 4 bases, with 11 bases between them. Germline values: CDR1 GTSNPN, CDR2 SVGIG (reference sequence).

The table lists this clone with a count of one. The V and J genes are TRBV27 and TRBJ1-2; D remains ambiguous. The CDR3 covers 14 residues. V lost 2 bases to trimming and J lost 7 bases, with 14 bases between them. Looked up from germline, CDR1 is MNHEY and CDR2 is SMNVEV (reference sequence). The CDR3 bases are TGTGCCAGCAGTTTAGACGGGTCTACGGGTGGCTACACCTTC. This translates into CASSLDGSTGGYTF.

The rearrangement joins TRBV9 to TRBJ2-1; 10 nucleotides match TRBD2. The CDR3 is 16 residues long. Germline CDR1 and CDR2: SGDLS and YYNGEE. J was trimmed by 4 bases and V by 0 bases; bases with no gene match: 4. The CDR3 loop reads CASSVEKTSGYNEQFF. The CDR3 region has the DNA TGTGCCAGCAGCGTAGAAAAGACTAGCGGGTACAATGAGCAGTTCTTC.